The clone carrying this T cell receptor (beta chain) was seen more than once but under ten times. This entry is derived from a study of glioma-infiltrating T cells. Whole-study context: Low-grade gliomas were grade II; glioblastomas were grade IV at initial diagnosis.

Amplification of TCR alpha and beta CDR3 regions from RNA used iRepertoire nested multiplex PCR. Each CDR3 protein is one row after TCRdb ran MiXCR on the multiplex PCR reads. The data show roughly 350,000 distinct CDR3 sequences, 41% seen once. Sequencing was done on a sample of glioma tissue, nonneoplastic brain tissue, or PBMCs (not recorded which). The source is a human donor with low-grade glioma or glioblastoma, undergoing nonglioma brain surgery, or in good health (not recorded which).

The CDR3 DNA reads as TGTGCCAGCAGCACTGTAAGGACGGGGTGGGTACGGCAGTTCTTC. It codes for CASSTVRTGWVRQFF. The genes are TRBV6-1 and TRBJ2-1; D might be TRBD2 (5 bases). Trimming cost V 6 bases and J 12 bases, with 24 bases left between them. There are 15 residues in the CDR3. Germline V lookup: CDR1 MNHNS, CDR2 SASEGT.